This TCR beta chain came from a study of T cell repertoires in ileal Crohn's disease. Study information: 35% were active smokers at surgery; median disease duration was 7.9 years.

This clone occurred once. Its antigen remains unknown. This CDR3 contains 18 residues. V lost 7 bases and J 3 bases, leaving 25 bases between the germline ends. The germline V gene has CDR1 SGHTS and CDR2 YDEGEE. Study results and limitations: Compared with CD4 T cells, sorted CD8 cells carried more expanded clones.

Time point here: neoterminal ileum biopsy at postoperative endoscopy, about 6 months after surgery. Per sample, about 480 nanograms of biopsy DNA were TCRB immunosequenced. The repertoire was sequenced with immunoSEQ multiplex PCR; TCRdb's copy has only in-frame clones and lacks some. This sample yields roughly 5,500 clones, of which 65% to 85% are seen a single time; 30% to 35% belongs to the top ten. The sequence derives from an adult with Crohn's disease. This sequence joins TRBV5-8 and TRBJ2-2; weak D call: TRBD1 (6 bases). Sequencing was performed on ileal tissue. This chain's CDR3 is CASAGTTQSRTDTGELFF. As DNA, the CDR3 is TGTGCCAGCGCCGGGACAACCCAATCCAGGACGGACACCGGGGAGCTGTTTTTT.